This TCR beta chain originates from a study of T cell responses to AZD1222 COVID-19 vaccine. Some clones are missing from TCRdb's copy, which holds only in-frame ones; the method was immunoSEQ multiplex PCR. Among around 91,000 clones listed, about 88% were seen once. Germline V gene sequence: CDR1 KGHSH, CDR2 LQKENI. This CDR3 comprises 14 residues. V lost 6 bases and J lost 1, with 12 bases in between. The sample in question was peripheral blood, obtained on day 0 of AZD1222 vaccination. The receptor was derived from an adult in good health. The J gene is TRBJ1-1, the V gene TRBV18; D is perhaps TRBD1 (6 bases). In DNA form, the CDR3 reads TGTGCCAGCTCCCCGACAGGTGCGAACACTGAAGCTTTCTTT. This sequence encodes CASSPTGANTEAFF.